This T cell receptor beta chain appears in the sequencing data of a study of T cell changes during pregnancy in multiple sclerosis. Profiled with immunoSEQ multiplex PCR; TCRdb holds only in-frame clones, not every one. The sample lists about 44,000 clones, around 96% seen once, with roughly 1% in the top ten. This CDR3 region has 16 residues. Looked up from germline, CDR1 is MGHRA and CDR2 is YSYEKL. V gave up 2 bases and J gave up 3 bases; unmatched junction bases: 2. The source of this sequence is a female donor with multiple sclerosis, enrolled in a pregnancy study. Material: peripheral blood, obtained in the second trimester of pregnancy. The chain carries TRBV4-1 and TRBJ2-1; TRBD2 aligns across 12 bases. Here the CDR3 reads CASSQLAGGLYNEQFF. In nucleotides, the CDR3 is TGCGCCAGCAGCCAACTAGCGGGGGGGCTCTACAATGAGCAGTTCTTC.